What follows are 31 T cell receptor beta chains derived from one specimen sequenced in a study of control samples from healthy donors and cancer patients. Only in-frame clones appear in the TCRdb table, and some are missing; sequencing was by immunoSEQ multiplex PCR. In the table there are 120,000 to 150,000 clones, about nine tenths of which are singletons. Sequenced sample: blood. The receptors derive from a man aged 25 to 45 in good health.

The chain recombines TRBV29-1 with TRBJ2-7; 8 nucleotides match TRBD1. The germline V gene has CDR1 SQVTM and CDR2 ANQGSEA. J lost 5 bases, V lost 6 bases, and 3 bases had no gene match. The CDR3 is 11 residues long. The DNA for the CDR3 is TGCAGCGTACGACAGGGGAACGAGCAGTACTTC. It is translated as CSVRQGNEQYF.

This clone was counted a single time. This chain uses TRBV19 with TRBJ2-1, with 8 bases identical to TRBD1. The ends lost 6 bases at V and 4 bases at J; junction bases unmatched: 5. The CDR3 has 14 residues. CDR1 is LNHDA, CDR2 SQIVND, per germline (reference sequence). In DNA form, the CDR3 reads TGTGCCAGTAGGAGAACAGGGGGGTACAATGAGCAGTTCTTC. It yields the protein CASRRTGGYNEQFF.

This chain joins TRBV30 and TRBJ1-4; 8 bases align to TRBD1. This CDR3 is 17 amino acids long. Germline CDR1 is GTSNPN and CDR2 is SVGIG (reference sequence). J was trimmed by 3 bases and V by 0 bases; bases with no gene match: 9. The CDR3 DNA follows: TGTGCCTGGAGTGTAGGGGCTTCGACAGGGGCTAATGAAAAACTGTTTTTT. This codes for CAWSVGASTGANEKLFF.

This clone was picked up a small number of times. The V gene is TRBV6-5, the J gene TRBJ1-3; TRBD1 matches 8 bases. J was trimmed by 0 bases and V by 2 bases; bases with no gene match: 3. This CDR3 is 16 amino acids long. Germline lookup yields CDR1 MNHEY and CDR2 SVGAGI. CDR3 nucleotide sequence: TGTGCCAGCAGTTACGGGGACAGGTCCTCTGGAAACACCATATATTTT. It specifies CASSYGDRSSGNTIYF.

The chain employs TRBV6-6 and TRBJ1-2; D ambiguous. The V gene lost 6 bases and the J gene lost 4 bases, with 6 bases spanning the gap. This CDR3 has 11 residues. Germline CDR1 MNHNY, CDR2 SVGAGI (reference sequence). The CDR3 here is CASREGYGYTF. The CDR3 DNA reads TGTGCCAGCAGGGAGGGCTATGGCTACACCTTC.

This clone has just one count. The J gene is TRBJ1-6, the V gene TRBV9; no definite D call. Germline-derived CDR1 and CDR2 are SGDLS and YYNGEE. This CDR3 has 15 residues. Trimming removed 3 bases from V and 0 bases from J, with 7 bases in between. The CDR3 sequence is CASSAQSSYNSPLHF. CDR3 DNA: TGTGCCAGCAGCGCCCAGAGCTCCTATAATTCACCCCTCCACTTT.

The chain is built from TRBV10-3 and TRBJ1-4; D might be TRBD1 (5 bases). Trimming cost V 0 bases and J 6 bases, with 14 bases left between them. The germline V gene encodes CDR1 ENHRY and CDR2 SYGVKD. The CDR3 has 16 residues. CDR3 sequence reads: CAISESTGGMHEKLFF. The CDR3 region has the DNA TGTGCCATCAGTGAGTCGACCGGGGGGATGCATGAAAAACTGTTTTTT.

This chain uses TRBV30 with TRBJ2-3; possible D gene TRBD2, 7 bases. CDR3 size: 14 residues. V was clipped by 3 bases and J by 6 bases, with 16 bases between them. The germline V gene has CDR1 GTSNPN and CDR2 SVGIG (reference sequence). The DNA of the CDR3 is TGTGCCTGGAGCTCAGGCGGGGGCTCTGATACGCAGTATTTT. The encoded protein is CAWSSGGGSDTQYF.

Points on this clone: The same CDR3 can be traced to other DNA sequences in this sample. This CDR3 is CASSIVQDTEAFF. As DNA, the CDR3 is TGTGCCAGTAGTATAGTCCAGGACACTGAAGCTTTCTTT. This chain links TRBV19 with TRBJ1-1; no clear D. Germline CDR1 and CDR2: LNHDA and SQIVND (reference sequence). The V gene lost 1 base and the J gene lost 3 bases, with 6 bases spanning the gap. The CDR3 extends over 13 amino acids.

This clone was detected once. V is TRBV6-6 and J is TRBJ2-3, with TRBD2 matching 7 bases. The V gene end was trimmed by 3 bases and the J gene end by 5 bases; junction bases not matched to a gene: 11. Per germline, CDR1 MNHNY and CDR2 SVGAGI (reference sequence). This CDR3 has 16 amino acids. The DNA for the CDR3 is TGTGCCAGCAGTTATTTCGGCGGGGGTCCGGGAGATACGCAGTATTTT. This encodes CASSYFGGGPGDTQYF.

V usage is TRBV28 and J usage is TRBJ1-4, with D possibly matching TRBD1 (6 bases). V was clipped by 3 bases and J by 7 bases, with 12 bases between them. Germline CDR1 and CDR2: MDHEN and SYDVKM. This CDR3 spans 14 amino acids. Written as DNA, the CDR3 is TGTGCCAGCAGTTTTCGGGGAGGGGGTGAAAAACTGTTTTTT. This encodes CASSFRGGGEKLFF.

This clone occurred once. The chain couples TRBV7-3 to TRBJ2-7; TRBD2 aligns across 11 bases. The CDR3 is 13 residues long. Trimming removed 5 bases from V and 4 bases from J; junction bases left unmatched: 1. Germline V gene sequence: CDR1 SGHTA, CDR2 FQGTGA. The CDR3 is CASSPSGGYEQYF. DNA of the CDR3: TGTGCCAGCAGCCCTAGCGGGGGGTACGAGCAGTACTTC.

The chain recombines TRBV10-3 with TRBJ1-5; D uncertain. CDR3 length equals 13 residues. Trimming pared 2 bases from V and 4 bases from J, leaving 6 bases between. Germline CDR1 and CDR2: ENHRY and SYGVKD. The CDR3 nucleotides are TGTGCCATCAGTGAGGAAACAAATCAGCCCCAGCATTTT. It translates to CAISEETNQPQHF.

The chain combines TRBV29-1 with TRBJ2-1, with D perhaps matching TRBD1 (6 bases). The CDR3 is 12 residues long. The germline V gene has CDR1 SQVTM and CDR2 ANQGSEA. The V end lost 4 bases, the J end lost 3 bases, and 7 bases lay between the germline ends. CDR3: CSVGDNYNEQFF. The CDR3 region has the DNA TGCAGCGTTGGGGACAACTACAATGAGCAGTTCTTC.

This clone was recorded once. The chain links TRBV5-1 to TRBJ2-7; 8 nucleotides match TRBD1. The CDR3 has 14 residues. CDR1 is SGHRS and CDR2 is YFSETQ in the germline V gene. V shed 0 bases, J shed 4 bases, and the junction held 3 bases outside the gene matches. CDR3 DNA: TGCGCCAGCAGCTTGGGGACAGGGAATTACGAGCAGTACTTC. Amino acids: CASSLGTGNYEQYF.

J is TRBJ2-7 and V is TRBV9, with TRBD1 matching over 7 bases. The CDR3 covers 17 residues. The V gene's germline CDR1 is SGDLS and CDR2 YYNGEE. Losses at the gene ends were 3 bases for V and 0 bases for J; bases not matched to a gene: 12. The CDR3 nucleotides are TGTGCCAGCAGCGAGGATTGGAGACAGGGACCCTCCTACGAGCAGTACTTC. Its protein product is CASSEDWRQGPSYEQYF.

The chain is built from TRBV10-1 and TRBJ1-6; possibly TRBD1 for D (5 bases). This CDR3 is 15 amino acids long. Germline lookup yields CDR1 WNHNN and CDR2 SYGVQD (reference sequence). Trimming pared 0 bases from V and 8 bases from J, leaving 11 bases between. DNA for the CDR3: TGCGCCAGCAGTGAGTCGAAACAGGAGTATTCACCCCTCCACTTT. Translating it yields CASSESKQEYSPLHF.

The CDR3 DNA reads TGTGCCAGTAGTATTGCGGTTCTCACTGAAGCTTTCTTT. This sequence encodes CASSIAVLTEAFF. This sequence joins TRBV19 and TRBJ1-1; D gene unclear. This CDR3 has 13 amino acids. V was clipped by 3 bases and J by 4 bases, with 9 bases between them. CDR1 is LNHDA and CDR2 is SQIVND in the germline V gene (reference sequence).

V is TRBV27 and J is TRBJ1-2; the D gene is possibly TRBD1 (5 bases). In germline, CDR1 is MNHEY, CDR2 SMNVEV (reference sequence). This CDR3 is 15 amino acids long. V shed 4 bases and J shed 3 bases, with 15 bases lying between them. The CDR3, as DNA: TGTGCCAGCAGTTCCGATCCAGGGATCCACTATGGCTACACCTTC. This translates into CASSSDPGIHYGYTF.

This chain joins TRBV19 and TRBJ1-1, with 8 positions matching TRBD1. CDR3 size: 13 residues. The V gene's germline CDR1 is LNHDA and CDR2 SQIVND (reference sequence). V was pared by 6 bases and J by 5 bases, with 5 bases of the junction left unmatched. In nucleotides, the CDR3 is TGTGCCAGTAGCAGGGGGCCGGGGACTGAAGCTTTCTTT. Its translation: CASSRGPGTEAFF. Full variable domain (remainder filled in from reference TRBV19 and TRBJ1-1): DGGITQSPKYLFRKEGQNVTLSCEQNLNHDAMYWYRQDPGQGLRLIYYSQIVNDFQKGDIAEGYSVSREKKESFPLTVTSAQKNPTAFYLCASSRGPGTEAFFGQGTRLTVV.

This clone has a handful of counts. This CDR3 reads CASSLSGGVRNEQFF. CDR3 nucleotide sequence: TGTGCCAGCAGCTTAAGCGGGGGGGTAAGAAATGAGCAGTTCTTC. J is TRBJ2-1 and V is TRBV7-2, with 10 bases fitting TRBD2. Per germline, CDR1 SGHTA and CDR2 FQGNSA. J lost 7 bases, V lost 2 bases, and 5 bases had no gene match. This CDR3 has 15 amino acids.

The rearrangement uses TRBV7-7 and TRBJ2-2; tentative D call: TRBD1 (6 bases). CDR3 length: 16 residues. CDR1 is SSHAT and CDR2 is FNYEAQ in the germline V gene (reference sequence). V lost 5 bases to trimming and J lost 2 bases, with 15 bases between them. CDR3 protein: CASSPRDISNTGELFF. CDR3 nucleotides: TGTGCCAGCAGCCCTCGGGACATCTCAAACACCGGGGAGCTGTTTTTT.

On this clone itself: This sample includes further DNA sequences coding for the same CDR3. The chain combines TRBV9 with TRBJ1-3; D is possibly TRBD1 (5 bases). CDR1 SGDLS and CDR2 YYNGEE come from the germline V gene. V lost 2 bases, J lost 0 bases, and 9 bases lay in between. This CDR3 is built from 15 residues. The CDR3 here is CASSVGATSGNTIYF. The CDR3 bases are TGTGCCAGCAGCGTTGGGGCGACCTCTGGAAACACCATATATTTT.

This chain connects TRBV7-5 to TRBJ2-2; TRBD1, the D gene given by the table, was not confirmed from the DNA. TRBV7-5 is termed a pseudogene. The CDR3 contains 16 residues. CDR3 protein: CARSYRDRGRSGELFF. DNA of the CDR3: TGTGCCAGAAGCTACCGGGACAGGGGTCGATCCGGGGAGCTGTTTTTT.

The chain combines TRBV4-1 with TRBJ2-3; TRBD2 matches 9 bases. The germline gives CDR1 MGHRA, CDR2 YSYEKL. V gave up 10 bases and J gave up 8 bases; unmatched junction bases: 13. The CDR3 contains 14 residues. The CDR3 nucleotides read TGCGCCACAAAGCCAGCAGCGGGGGGTGTTACGCAGTATTTT. Protein: CATKPAAGGVTQYF.

This clone was seen a handful of times. The J gene is TRBJ2-1, the V gene TRBV5-1; TRBD1 aligns across 9 bases. The germline V gene encodes CDR1 SGHRS and CDR2 YFSETQ. The CDR3 contains 15 residues. Trimming removed 4 bases from V and 3 bases from J; junction bases left unmatched: 5. The CDR3 nucleotides read TGCGCCAGCAGCCAGCCGGACAGGGGCTACAATGAGCAGTTCTTC. Its translation is CASSQPDRGYNEQFF.

The chain joins TRBV4-1 to TRBJ2-1, with 10 bases identical to TRBD2. V lost 0 bases, J lost 7 bases, and 6 bases stayed unmatched. The CDR3 is made up of 16 amino acids. Germline lookup yields CDR1 MGHRA and CDR2 YSYEKL. The CDR3 coding sequence is TGCGCCAGCAGCCAAGAAGAAGCGGGGGGGCGGAATGAGCAGTTCTTC. Its translation is CASSQEEAGGRNEQFF.

The rearrangement joins TRBV11-3 to TRBJ2-2; possible D gene TRBD2, 5 bases. The CDR3 extends over 13 amino acids. Germline lookup yields CDR1 SGHNT and CDR2 YENEEA. Trimming pared 1 base from V and 8 bases from J, leaving 8 bases between. The CDR3 nucleotides are TGTGCCAGCAGCTTAGTTCGAGGGGGGGAGCTGTTTTTT. It is translated as CASSLVRGGELFF.

The chain recombines TRBV5-4 with TRBJ2-1; 14 bases fit TRBD2. Trimming took 4 bases from V and 5 from J; bases not matched to a gene: 5. CDR1 SGHNT and CDR2 YYREEE come from the germline V gene (reference sequence). The CDR3 consists of 16 residues. The CDR3 sequence is CASSPTSGGVHNEQFF. The CDR3 region has the DNA TGTGCCAGCAGCCCGACTAGCGGGGGGGTCCACAATGAGCAGTTCTTC.

This clone has just one count. The rearrangement links TRBV19 to TRBJ2-2; D not resolved. Germline V gives CDR1 LNHDA, CDR2 SQIVND (reference sequence). The CDR3 contains 12 residues. Trimming removed 5 bases at V and 6 bases at J, with 7 bases between. Here the CDR3 DNA reads TGTGCCAGTAGTCCTCAGGCCGGGGAGCTGTTTTTT. It yields the protein CASSPQAGELFF.

The chain couples TRBV6-5 to TRBJ2-7; 7 positions match TRBD2. J was trimmed by 0 bases and V by 7 bases; bases with no gene match: 9. This CDR3 is built from 15 residues. CDR1 MNHEY and CDR2 SVGAGI come from the germline V gene. CDR3 sequence (DNA): TGTGCCAGCACGGGTCGGGAGGCCAGCTCCTACGAGCAGTACTTC. Amino acids: CASTGREASSYEQYF.